The clone carrying this T cell receptor (beta chain) was counted only a few times. The sample comes from a study of OX40 agonist ivuxolimab in advanced cancers. Assay: immunoSEQ multiplex PCR; the TCRdb copy retains only in-frame clones and omits some. Among some 44,000 clones, around 88% were seen once, and the ten largest hold 0.3% to 0.4%. CDR1 MGHDK and CDR2 SYGVNS come from the germline V gene. Germline trimming cut 4 bases from V and 3 bases from J; bases unmatched to any gene: 7. The CDR3 runs to 15 residues. Sequences were derived from CD4+ or CD8+ T cells sorted from blood, sampled in a trial of the OX40 agonist ivuxolimab. This chain uses TRBV25-1 with TRBJ1-1; 8 bases agree with TRBD1. This receptor was identified in an adult with an advanced solid tumor such as melanoma, head and neck, liver or kidney cancer. CDR3 bases: TGTGCCAGCAGTGCCGCACAGGGGGGGCACACTGAAGCTTTCTTT. Translated: CASSAAQGGHTEAFF.